These T cell receptor beta chains were read from a single sample in a study of OX40 agonist ivuxolimab in advanced cancers. Here immunoSEQ multiplex PCR was the method, and the copy in TCRdb shows in-frame clones only, minus some. The sample records 55,000 to 80,000 clones, over 75% being singletons. Sequencing used CD4+ or CD8+ T cells sorted from blood, obtained in a trial of the OX40 agonist ivuxolimab. These receptors were collected from an adult with an advanced solid tumor such as melanoma, head and neck, liver or kidney cancer. Both conserved end residues are part of each CDR3. Fields, in order: D gene, J gene, clone size, V gene, CDR3 DNA, CDR3 protein. D genes are given only for firm matches. The size entry is marked missing in some rows and otherwise reads once, few, many or a size class.

NA TRBJ2-2 NA TRBV6-1 TGTGCCAGCCGTCTCGGGAAATCCACCGGGGAGCTGTTTTTT CASRLGKSTGELFF
NA TRBJ1-1 NA TRBV7-6 TGTGCCAGCAGCTTACGTTTTGGGACCTTGGCTGAAGCTTTCTTT CASSLRFGTLAEAFF
NA TRBJ2-5 NA TRBV28 TGTGCCAGCAGTCGGGACATTGGGCAAGAGACCCAGTACTTC CASSRDIGQETQYF
NA TRBJ1-1 NA TRBV6-5 TGTGCCAGCAGTTACTCAGTTGGCCCGAACACTGAAGCTTTCTTT CASSYSVGPNTEAFF
NA TRBJ2-2 few TRBV21-1 TGTGCCAGCAGCAAAGCTCGGCTAGCAAGCTTCCCCGGGGAGCTGTTTTTT CASSKARLASFPGELFF
NA TRBJ1-6 NA TRBV19 TGTGCCAGTAGCAATGTGGGGAGCGGCTCACCCCTCCACTTT CASSNVGSGSPLHF
NA TRBJ1-6 few TRBV7-9 TGTGCCAGCAGCTTGGGGCAGGGCTTCTATAATTCACCCCTCCACTTT CASSLGQGFYNSPLHF
NA TRBJ2-7 NA TRBV28 TGTGCCAGCAATGACTACTACGAGCAGTACTTC CASNDYYEQYF
TRBD1 TRBJ1-5 NA TRBV28 TGTGCCAGCACCGGGACAGGGGGCGGTCAGCCCCAGCATTTT CASTGTGGGQPQHF
NA TRBJ1-6 NA TRBV12-5 TGTGCTAGTGGACTCGAACCGGGGGCACCCCTCCACTTT CASGLEPGAPLHF
NA TRBJ2-2 NA TRBV5-6 TGTGCCAGCAGCGGGACAAGGTTGACCGGGGAGCTGTTTTTT CASSGTRLTGELFF
NA TRBJ2-1 NA TRBV7-2 TGTGCCAGCAGCTCGGACTCGGGCGCGAGGGAGCAGTTCTTC CASSSDSGAREQFF
TRBD2 TRBJ2-7 NA TRBV6-4 TGTGCCAGCATTATCCGCCTAGCGGGAGGGAGCTCCTACGAGCAGTACTTC CASIIRLAGGSSYEQYF
TRBD2 TRBJ2-1 NA TRBV27 TGTGCCAGCACCTCATCTAGCGGGAGGGCCAAGAATGAGCAGTTCTTC CASTSSSGRAKNEQFF
TRBD2 TRBJ2-5 few TRBV2 TGTGCCAGCAGTGCGGGACTAGCGGTGGAGACCCAGTACTTC CASSAGLAVETQYF
NA TRBJ2-1 NA TRBV4-1 TGCGCCAGCAGCCAAGGGGGCAGTTACAATGAGCAGTTCTTC CASSQGGSYNEQFF
NA TRBJ1-1 once TRBV27 TGTGCCAGCAGTCCCACGTCCGGGCGTCTGAGGGGCCTGGCTTTCTTT CASSPTSGRLRGLAFF
TRBD1 TRBJ1-5 NA TRBV28 TGTGCCAGCAGACAGGGGGCCCTAAATCAGCCCCAGCATTTT CASRQGALNQPQHF
NA TRBJ1-2 NA TRBV6-1 TGTGCCAGCACCTCAAACCCACTGAACTATGGCTACACCTTC CASTSNPLNYGYTF
NA TRBJ2-2 once TRBV19 TGTGCCAGTAGTCAAGGGGGAGCGGCCGGGGAGCTGTTTTTT CASSQGGAAGELFF
TRBD2 TRBJ2-5 NA TRBV5-1 TGCGCCAGCAGCTTAGAGGGACTAGGGGAGACCCAGTACTTC CASSLEGLGETQYF
NA TRBJ2-3 NA TRBV5-1 TGCGCCAGCAGCATGGTCCTCACAGATACGCAGTATTTT CASSMVLTDTQYF
NA TRBJ2-7 NA TRBV13 TGTGCCAGCAGCTTTCGCACCGTCCGAACAACCTCCTACGAGCAGTACTTC CASSFRTVRTTSYEQYF
NA TRBJ2-6 NA TRBV4-1 TGCGCCAGCAGCCTACAGGGTACAATCTCTGGGGCCAACGTCCTGACTTTC CASSLQGTISGANVLTF
TRBD2 TRBJ2-1 few TRBV7-9 TGTGCCAGCAGCCCCCCTAGCGGGGACTCCTACAATGAGCAGTTCTTC CASSPPSGDSYNEQFF
NA TRBJ2-1 NA TRBV5-1 TGCGCCAGCAGCCTGGACATCGGACCCAATGAGCAGTTCTTC CASSLDIGPNEQFF
NA TRBJ2-6 NA TRBV18 TGTGCCAGCTCACCAAACGCGAGGGCTGGGGCCAACGTCCTGACTTTC CASSPNARAGANVLTF
NA TRBJ1-1 NA TRBV4-1 TGCGCCAGCAGCCAGGTCATTGGAAGCACTGAAGCTTTCTTT CASSQVIGSTEAFF
NA TRBJ1-5 NA TRBV10-3 TGTGCCATCGGAGGGGGTAATCAGCCCCAGCATTTT CAIGGGNQPQHF
TRBD1 TRBJ1-2 NA TRBV5-1 TGCGCCAGCAGCTTGGACTGGACAGGGTCGCTGGGAGGCTACACCTTC CASSLDWTGSLGGYTF